These 3 T cell receptor beta chains were sequenced from one sample in a study of blood T cell repertoires in COVID-19. Profiling relied on immunoSEQ multiplex PCR, and the TCRdb table lists in-frame clones only, not all of them. Among about 140,000 clones listed, around four fifths were seen once. Sequencing input: PBMCs or T cells enriched from blood (not recorded which). Receptors were obtained from a woman aged 45-59 years with acute COVID-19.

In its sample, this clone was seen a few times. The V gene is TRBV2, the J gene TRBJ2-5, with D possibly TRBD2 on 5 matching bases. Trimming pared 8 bases from V and 5 bases from J, leaving 12 bases between. Per the germline V gene, CDR1 is SNHLY and CDR2 is FYNNEI. The CDR3 covers 12 residues. The CDR3 spells CASENGGETQYF. CDR3 coding DNA: TGTGCCAGCGAAAACGGCGGGGAGACCCAGTACTTC.

The table lists this clone with a few counts. J is TRBJ1-1 and V is TRBV6-5; no reliable D call. The CDR3 has 12 amino acids. Germline V gives CDR1 MNHEY, CDR2 SVGAGI. V dropped 6 bases and J dropped 0 bases, with 5 bases sitting between them. The CDR3 DNA follows: TGTGCCAGCAGATCCGTGAACACTGAAGCTTTCTTT. Its protein product is CASRSVNTEAFF.

The chain's CDR3 is CASSTSGILAKNIQYF. DNA of the CDR3: TGTGCCAGCAGCACGTCGGGGATCTTAGCCAAAAACATTCAGTACTTC. The chain links TRBV6-2 or TRBV6-3 to TRBJ2-4, with a weak D call TRBD2 (5 bases). With 6 bases removed from V and 0 bases from J, the gap between germline ends came to 15 bases. CDR1 and CDR2 (germline): MNHEY, SVGEGT. The CDR3 runs to 16 residues.